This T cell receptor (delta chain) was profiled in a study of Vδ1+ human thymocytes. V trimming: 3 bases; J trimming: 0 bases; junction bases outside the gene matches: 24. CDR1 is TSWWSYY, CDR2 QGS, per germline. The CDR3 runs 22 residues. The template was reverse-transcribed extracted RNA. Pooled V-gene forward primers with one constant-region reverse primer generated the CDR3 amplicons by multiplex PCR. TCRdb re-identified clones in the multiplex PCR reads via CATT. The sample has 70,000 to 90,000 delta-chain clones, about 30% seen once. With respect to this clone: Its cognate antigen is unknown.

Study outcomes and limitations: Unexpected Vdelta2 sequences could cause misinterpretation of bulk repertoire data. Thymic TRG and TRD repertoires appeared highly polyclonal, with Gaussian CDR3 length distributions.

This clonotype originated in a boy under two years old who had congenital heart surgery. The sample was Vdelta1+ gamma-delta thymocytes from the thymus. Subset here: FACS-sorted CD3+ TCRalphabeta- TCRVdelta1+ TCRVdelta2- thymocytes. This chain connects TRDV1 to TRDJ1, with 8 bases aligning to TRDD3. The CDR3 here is CALGDPFFPLWGIREYTDKLIF. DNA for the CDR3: TGTGCTCTTGGGGATCCCTTCTTTCCCCTTTGGGGGATCCGAGAGTACACCGATAAACTCATCTTT.